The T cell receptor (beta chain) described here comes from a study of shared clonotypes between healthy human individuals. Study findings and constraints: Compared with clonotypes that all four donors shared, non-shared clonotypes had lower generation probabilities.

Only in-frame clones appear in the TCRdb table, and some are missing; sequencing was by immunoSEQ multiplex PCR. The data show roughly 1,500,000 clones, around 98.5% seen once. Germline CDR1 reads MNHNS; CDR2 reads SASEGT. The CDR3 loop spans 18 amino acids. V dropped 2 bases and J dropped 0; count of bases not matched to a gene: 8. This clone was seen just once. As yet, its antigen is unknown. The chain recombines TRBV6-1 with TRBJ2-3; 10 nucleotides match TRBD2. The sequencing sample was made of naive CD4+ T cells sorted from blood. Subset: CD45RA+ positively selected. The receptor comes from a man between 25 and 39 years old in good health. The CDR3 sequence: CASSEWPSGRTSTDTQYF. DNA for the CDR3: TGTGCCAGCAGTGAATGGCCTAGCGGGAGAACTAGCACAGATACGCAGTATTTT.